This T cell receptor (beta chain) was recovered during a study of identical twins. The CDR3 has 14 residues. The junction had 4 bases not matched to a gene; V was cut back by 3 bases and J by 5 bases. CDR1 is SGDLS and CDR2 is YYNGEE in the germline V gene. This clonotype was detected only a few times. The antigen remains undetermined. TCRdb re-called the 5' RACE reads through MiXCR, storing one row per CDR3 protein. The top ten hold around 12% of the sample, which has 420,000 or so distinct CDR3 sequences, about 18% seen once. Study-level results: Researchers caution that invariant MAIT and iNKT cells could partly confound zero-insertion analyses.

The TCR was taken from a man aged 50 to 59 in good health. Sequenced input: naive T cells sorted from blood. The chain combines TRBV9 with TRBJ2-5; 10 positions match TRBD2. CDR3: CASSALAGMETQYF. The CDR3 coding sequence is TGTGCCAGCAGCGCACTAGCGGGAATGGAGACCCAGTACTTC. Full variable domain (missing parts from reference TRBV9 and TRBJ2-5): DSGVTQTPKHLITATGQRVTLRCSPRSGDLSVYWYQQSLDQGLQFLIQYYNGEERAKGNILERFSAQQFPDLHSELNLSSLELGDSALYFCASSALAGMETQYFGPGTRLLVL.